A selection of T cell receptor beta chains follows, all from one sample in a study of shared clonotypes between healthy human individuals. The table came from immunoSEQ multiplex PCR; TCRdb's copy has only in-frame clones and leaves some out. The sample shows approximately 1,500,000 clones, more than 95% of them seen only once. Sequenced: naive CD4+ T cells sorted from blood. Receptors originate from a young man in good health. The CDR3 runs from the conserved cysteine through the conserved F or W. The D gene is left open where the match is weak. Where a row states a size, it is once, few, many or the class of an expanded clone; other rows omit it.

D	size	V	J	CDR3	DNA
NA	NA	TRBV27	TRBJ2-4	CASSYTGPKNIQYF	TGTGCCAGCAGTTATACAGGGCCCAAAAACATTCAGTACTTC
NA	NA	TRBV5-6	TRBJ1-3	CASSPTGTSGNTIYF	TGTGCCAGCAGCCCCACAGGGACTTCTGGAAACACCATATATTTT
TRBD1	NA	TRBV6-1	TRBJ1-4	CASSRIGTAGEKLFF	TGTGCCAGCAGTCGGATTGGGACAGCAGGGGAAAAACTGTTTTTT
TRBD1	NA	TRBV11-2	TRBJ2-7	CASSLGSQGARQYF	TGTGCCAGCAGCTTAGGGTCTCAGGGGGCTAGGCAGTACTTC
NA	NA	TRBV5-1	TRBJ2-7	CASSQPEQGIVHEQYF	TGCGCCAGCAGTCAGCCTGAACAGGGAATAGTCCACGAGCAGTACTTC
TRBD1	NA	TRBV19	TRBJ1-4	CASSMDRGNEKLFF	TGTGCCAGTAGTATGGACAGGGGCAATGAAAAACTGTTTTTT
TRBD2	NA	TRBV11-2	TRBJ2-5	CASSLDPLAGVETQYF	TGTGCCAGCAGCTTAGACCCCCTTGCGGGAGTAGAGACCCAGTACTTC
TRBD1	NA	TRBV4-2	TRBJ2-5	CASSQGTGQETQYF	TGTGCCAGCAGCCAAGGGACAGGACAAGAGACCCAGTACTTC
NA	NA	TRBV7-7	TRBJ2-7	CAGGEQYF	TGTGCTGGGGGCGAGCAGTACTTC
NA	NA	TRBV5-1	TRBJ2-7	CASSLPAGPNNEQYF	TGCGCCAGCTCCCTCCCGGCAGGGCCAAATAACGAGCAGTACTTC
NA	NA	TRBV5-6	TRBJ1-2	CASSLGRDYGYTF	TGTGCCAGCAGCTTGGGTCGAGATTATGGCTACACCTTC
NA	NA	TRBV18	TRBJ1-1	CASSPEQGFRSEAFF	TGTGCCAGCTCACCGGAGCAAGGGTTTAGGAGTGAAGCTTTCTTT
NA	few	TRBV18	TRBJ2-5	CASSPLGQETQYF	TGTGCCAGCTCACCACTGGGGCAAGAGACCCAGTACTTC
NA	NA	TRBV7-9	TRBJ2-3	CAPSADTQYF	TGTGCCCCAAGCGCAGATACGCAGTATTTT
TRBD2	NA	TRBV27	TRBJ2-1	CASSPLPGLAYNEQFF	TGTGCCAGCAGTCCCCTCCCTGGACTAGCCTACAATGAGCAGTTCTTC
TRBD1	NA	TRBV2	TRBJ1-5	CASSELGTGYQPQHF	TGTGCCAGCAGTGAGCTCGGGACAGGTTATCAGCCCCAGCATTTT
NA	NA	TRBV6-5	TRBJ1-1	CASSYSGRNTEAFF	TGTGCCAGCAGTTACTCCGGGCGGAACACTGAAGCTTTCTTT
TRBD1	NA	TRBV5-4	TRBJ2-5	CASSSEIFRTGSKETQYF	TGTGCCAGCAGCTCCGAAATTTTCCGGACAGGGTCGAAAGAGACCCAGTACTTC
TRBD2	NA	TRBV29-1	TRBJ2-6	CSVVTSGSFTLPSGANVLTF	TGCAGCGTTGTTACTAGCGGGAGTTTTACCCTACCCTCTGGGGCCAACGTCCTGACTTTC
TRBD1	NA	TRBV7-3	TRBJ2-5	CASSRTGPTGGQETQYF	TGTGCCAGCAGTCGGACCGGGCCAACAGGGGGACAAGAGACCCAGTACTTC
TRBD2	NA	TRBV9	TRBJ2-2	CASSVAGVRTGELFF	TGTGCCAGCAGCGTCGCGGGGGTCCGGACCGGGGAGCTGTTTTTT
NA	NA	TRBV11-3	TRBJ1-1	CASSLPQGEAFF	TGTGCCAGCAGCTTACCCCAGGGTGAAGCTTTCTTT
NA	NA	TRBV28	TRBJ2-1	CASSFVNEQFF	TGTGCCAGCAGTTTCGTCAATGAGCAGTTCTTC